What follows are 9 T cell receptor beta chains derived from one specimen sequenced in a study of blood T cell repertoires in COVID-19 (TCRdb year 2020). Library preparation employed the immunoSEQ multiplex PCR assay. TCRdb holds this immuneACCESS table with in-frame rearrangements only. Some clones are missing; in checked studies, unresolved V genes explain under half, and the rest has no known cause. The table for this sample lists 540,000 or so clones; about 88% of them were counted only once. The ten largest account for about 8% of the sample. The source material was peripheral blood. The source of these receptors is a woman aged 45-59 years with COVID-19, enrolled during active disease.

The chain recombines TRBV6-6 with TRBJ1-5, with D perhaps matching TRBD1 (6 bases). The V gene lost 5 bases and the J gene lost 0 bases, with 8 bases spanning the gap. The germline V gene has CDR1 MNHNY and CDR2 SVGAGI (reference sequence). This CDR3 contains 14 residues. CDR3 protein: CASSRTDSNQPQHF. As DNA, the CDR3 is TGTGCCAGCAGTAGGACAGATAGCAATCAGCCCCAGCATTTT.

The V and J genes are TRBV30 and TRBJ1-1, with 7 positions matching TRBD1. The CDR3 spans 14 residues. V shed 4 bases, J shed 1 base, and the junction held 6 bases outside the gene matches. CDR1 and CDR2 (germline): GTSNPN, SVGIG (reference sequence). CDR3 in DNA: TGTGCCTGGACGTCAGGGACAGAGAACACTGAAGCTTTCTTT. Its translation: CAWTSGTENTEAFF.

The CDR3 DNA sequence: TGTGCCAGCAGCCCGACGGCAGGGGGCGATGGCTACACCTTC. Protein sequence: CASSPTAGGDGYTF. J is TRBJ1-2 and V is TRBV3-1 (or the pseudogene TRBV3-2), with 8 bases aligning to TRBD1. This CDR3 is 14 amino acids long. V lost 4 bases, J lost 6 bases, and 7 bases stayed unmatched. Germline V lookup: CDR1 LGHDT, CDR2 YNNKEL (reference sequence).

V usage is TRBV6-5 and J usage is TRBJ1-2; 11 bases are a match to TRBD1. V trimming: 8 bases; J trimming: 4 bases; junction bases outside the gene matches: 6. CDR1 and CDR2 (germline): MNHEY, SVGAGI. The CDR3 is made up of 14 amino acids. CDR3 DNA: TGTGCCAGCGGAGGACAGGGGGCTTCCTATGGCTACACCTTC. It yields the protein CASGGQGASYGYTF.

This clone was found a few times. For the CDR3, the DNA is TGCAGCGTTGAAAGTGAGGCCTCCTATGGCTACACCTTC. This gives the protein CSVESEASYGYTF. This chain uses TRBV29-1 with TRBJ1-2; D is unresolved. CDR1 and CDR2 (germline): SQVTM, ANQGSEA. V was clipped by 2 bases and J by 4 bases, with 11 bases between them. The CDR3 is 13 residues long.

The chain combines TRBV6-5 with TRBJ2-3; 7 nucleotides match TRBD1. From germline, CDR1 is MNHEY and CDR2 SVGAGI. V shed 6 bases and J 4 bases; nucleotides not matched to a gene: 10. CDR3 length: 15 residues. The CDR3 spells CASRSLNTGADTQYF. The CDR3 region has the DNA TGTGCCAGCAGATCCTTAAACACAGGGGCAGATACGCAGTATTTT.

This clone has just a few counts. The V and J genes are TRBV19 and TRBJ2-7; 9 bases are shared with TRBD1. CDR3 length equals 15 residues. Germline V CDR1 and CDR2: LNHDA, SQIVND (reference sequence). With V trimmed by 5 bases and J by 4 bases, 9 bases remained unmatched. The CDR3 protein is CASSGQGPPGYEQYF. CDR3 nucleotide sequence: TGTGCCAGTAGTGGACAGGGGCCCCCGGGGTACGAGCAGTACTTC.

This chain joins TRBV5-6 and TRBJ1-1; D unresolved. The length of the CDR3 is 13 residues. Trimming pared 3 bases from V and 0 bases from J, leaving 6 bases between. Germline lookup yields CDR1 SGHDT and CDR2 YYEEEE. CDR3 sequence: CASSWSVNTEAFF. The DNA for the CDR3 is TGTGCCAGCAGCTGGTCGGTGAACACTGAAGCTTTCTTT.

This clone has just one count. This chain connects TRBV6-2 or TRBV6-3 to TRBJ2-3; D remains unclear. Trimming pared 5 bases from V and 4 bases from J, leaving 13 bases between. Germline V gene data show CDR1 as MNHEY and CDR2 as SVGEGT. The CDR3 totals 14 residues. The CDR3 here is CASSDPAGPDTQYF. The CDR3 DNA follows: TGTGCCAGCAGTGACCCGGCAGGCCCAGATACGCAGTATTTT.